Listed here are 24 T cell receptor beta chains from one sample, sequenced in a study of cytotoxic CD8 clonotypes in ibrutinib-treated CLL (dated by TCRdb to the early 2020s). The method behind the library was the immunoSEQ multiplex PCR assay. The table comes from immuneACCESS by way of TCRdb, which keeps in-frame sequences with V and J called. Part of the clones is missing from these tables; in studies checked, under half for an unresolved V gene and the rest for unknown reasons. Counted in this sample were about 300,000 clones; 65% to 85% of them appeared once. 5.6% of the sample is in the top ten clones. The time point tag for this specimen amounts to: progressive disease on ibrutinib. The sequencing used PBMCs, collected at disease progression, from a patient treated with ibrutinib. These receptors all come from a human donor with chronic lymphocytic leukemia.

The chain couples TRBV7-9 to TRBJ2-5, with 7 bases that match TRBD1. Germline-derived CDR1 and CDR2 are SEHNR and FQNEAQ (reference sequence). This CDR3 has 15 residues. Trimming at V came to 2 bases and at J to 5 bases, leaving 8 bases not matched to a gene. The CDR3 protein is CASSLITGVVETQYF. CDR3 sequence (DNA): TGTGCCAGCAGCTTAATCACAGGGGTGGTGGAGACCCAGTACTTC.

The chain has TRBV21-1 and TRBJ2-6; TRBD2 is taken as the D call from the table, unchecked against the DNA. TRBV21-1 is noted as a pseudogene. The CDR3 has 17 amino acids. The CDR3 nucleotides are TGTGCCAGCAGCAAGCGGGAGGGGCCCCCTCGGGCCAACGTCCTGACTTTC. Its translation is CASSKREGPPRANVLTF.

This chain connects TRBV18 to TRBJ1-5; 10 nucleotides align to TRBD1. Germline CDR1 KGHSH, CDR2 LQKENI. With 2 bases clipped from V and 6 bases from J, the junction kept 10 bases outside the gene matches. The CDR3 totals 17 residues. DNA of the CDR3: TGTGCCAGCTCACCAGGGATACGGACAGGGGGGAGTCAGCCCCAGCATTTT. Its translation is CASSPGIRTGGSQPQHF.

The chain is built from TRBV7-9 and TRBJ2-7; 10 positions agree with TRBD1. The CDR3 runs 14 residues. Losses at the gene ends were 4 bases for V and 3 bases for J; bases not matched to a gene: 3. Germline V gene data show CDR1 as SEHNR and CDR2 as FQNEAQ (reference sequence). For the CDR3, the DNA is TGTGCCAGCAGCTGGGGACAGGGGAACTACGAGCAGTACTTC. Encoded protein: CASSWGQGNYEQYF.

This clone appeared a single time. The chain combines TRBV28 with TRBJ1-1, with D hard to call. Trimming removed 1 base from V and 13 bases from J, with 16 bases in between. Germline V gene sequence: CDR1 MDHEN, CDR2 SYDVKM. The CDR3 is 13 amino acids. The CDR3: CASSLSVGIDVFF. Here the CDR3 DNA reads TGTGCCAGCAGTTTATCGGTAGGGATTGATGTTTTCTTT.

The gene calls are TRBV2 and TRBJ2-5; D could derive from TRBD1 or TRBD2 (5 bases each). V gave up 4 bases and J gave up 5 bases, with 5 bases separating them. The germline CDR1 and CDR2 sequences are SNHLY and FYNNEI. The length of the CDR3 is 11 residues. The CDR3: CASSGGETQYF. CDR3 nucleotide sequence: TGTGCCAGCAGTGGGGGGGAGACCCAGTACTTC. Filled out from reference TRBV2 and TRBJ2-5, the complete variable domain reads EPEVTQTPSHQVTQMGQEVILRCVPISNHLYFYWYRQILGQKVEFLVSFYNNEISEKSEIFDDQFSVERPDGSNFTLKIRSTKLEDSAMYFCASSGGETQYFGPGTRLLVL.

This rearrangement joins TRBV10-3 to TRBJ2-5, with D possibly TRBD2 on 6 matching bases. Germline values: CDR1 ENHRY, CDR2 SYGVKD. The CDR3 has 19 residues. V dropped 2 bases and J dropped 2 bases, with 24 bases sitting between them. The CDR3 coding sequence is TGTGCCATCAGTGAGCCGAAGGGACTCCGACTGGGCTGGCAAGAGACCCAGTACTTC. Translated, it gives CAISEPKGLRLGWQETQYF.

The chain has TRBV28 and TRBJ1-2, with D unresolved. V lost 3 bases, J lost 4 bases, and 6 bases lay in between. Germline CDR1 reads MDHEN; CDR2 reads SYDVKM. The CDR3 spans 12 residues. In nucleotides, the CDR3 is TGTGCCAGCAGTTTGGGTTCCTATGGCTACACCTTC. This sequence encodes CASSLGSYGYTF.

This rearrangement joins TRBV4-1 to TRBJ1-1; D gene ambiguous. Per germline, CDR1 MGHRA and CDR2 YSYEKL. This CDR3 has 13 residues. Trimming took 4 bases from V and 1 from J, leaving 7 bases between them. The CDR3 DNA is TGCGCCAGCAGCCCCCTCCCGAACACTGAAGCTTTCTTT. Amino acids: CASSPLPNTEAFF.

The chain carries TRBV9 and TRBJ2-1, with 8 nucleotides matching TRBD2. V was clipped by 4 bases and J by 4 bases; unmatched bases: 7. CDR3 size: 15 residues. Germline-derived CDR1 and CDR2 are SGDLS and YYNGEE. The DNA of the CDR3 is TGTGCCAGCAGCACTGTAGCGGGAATATACAATGAGCAGTTCTTC. Encoded protein: CASSTVAGIYNEQFF.

CDR3 loop: CATSRDPHYEQYF. The CDR3, as DNA: TGTGCCACCAGCAGGGATCCACATTACGAGCAGTACTTC. The chain combines TRBV15 with TRBJ2-7; D uncertain. CDR1 is LNHNV and CDR2 is YYDKDF in the germline V gene (reference sequence). V was clipped by 3 bases and J by 4 bases, with 10 bases between them. The CDR3 length is 13 residues.

The genes are TRBV19 and TRBJ1-1; tentatively, D is TRBD1 (5 bases). CDR3 size: 14 residues. Trimming left V 3 bases short and J 4 bases short, with 12 bases between. The V gene's germline CDR1 is LNHDA and CDR2 SQIVND (reference sequence). This CDR3 reads CASSIGQGLTEAFF. The CDR3 nucleotides read TGTGCCAGTAGTATCGGGCAGGGCCTCACTGAAGCTTTCTTT.

As to this clone: Other DNA sequences of this sample code for an identical CDR3. The chain couples TRBV27 to TRBJ2-6; no reliable D call. Germline V CDR1 and CDR2: MNHEY, SMNVEV (reference sequence). Between the trimmed V and J ends, which lost 6 bases and 0 bases, there was a span of 3 bases. CDR3 size: 13 residues. CDR3 sequence (DNA): TGTGCCAGCAGAACCTCTGGGGCCAACGTCCTGACTTTC. It yields the protein CASRTSGANVLTF.

This chain links TRBV9 with TRBJ2-3, with unresolved D. The germline gives CDR1 SGDLS, CDR2 YYNGEE. V was pared by 0 bases and J by 3 bases, with 14 bases between. This CDR3 is built from 16 residues. In DNA, the CDR3 is TGTGCCAGCAGCGTAGGACTCTTTAGGGTAACAGATACGCAGTATTTT. Protein sequence: CASSVGLFRVTDTQYF.

The chain is built from TRBV25-1 and TRBJ2-5; no firm D call. The germline V gene encodes CDR1 MGHDK and CDR2 SYGVNS. Trimming took 3 bases from V and 5 from J, leaving 19 bases between them. The CDR3 sequence is 16 residues long. CDR3 amino acids: CASSDGFGSLLETQYF. The CDR3 coding sequence is TGTGCCAGCAGTGACGGATTTGGGTCACTTTTGGAGACCCAGTACTTC. Combining the CDR3 with reference TRBV25-1 and TRBJ2-5 gives the whole variable domain EADIYQTPRYLVIGTGKKITLECSQTMGHDKMYWYQQDPGMELHLIHYSYGVNSTEKGDLSSESTVSRIRTEHFPLTLESARPSHTSQYLCASSDGFGSLLETQYFGPGTRLLVL.

This clone showed up just a few times. The J gene is TRBJ2-7, the V gene TRBV5-6; possibly TRBD1 or TRBD2 for D (7 bases each). The CDR3 length is 13 residues. Germline V gives CDR1 SGHDT, CDR2 YYEEEE. The germline V and J ends were trimmed by 2 bases and 6 bases, with 12 bases remaining between them. The CDR3 DNA follows: TGTGCCAGCAGCTTTGGCAGGGGGGGCGAGCAGTACTTC. This codes for CASSFGRGGEQYF.

The chain carries TRBV5-4 and TRBJ2-7; 12 bases line up with TRBD2. Germline V gene lookup returns CDR1 SGHNT and CDR2 YYREEE (reference sequence). The CDR3 runs 15 residues. The V gene end was trimmed by 4 bases and the J gene end by 4 bases; junction bases not matched to a gene: 6. The CDR3 sequence is CASSQGLAGLYEQYF. The CDR3 bases are TGTGCCAGCAGCCAGGGACTAGCGGGCCTTTACGAGCAGTACTTC.

The chain recombines TRBV27 with TRBJ2-6; 8 bases map to TRBD1. Per germline, CDR1 MNHEY and CDR2 SMNVEV (reference sequence). Trimming at V came to 8 bases and at J to 1 base, leaving 10 bases not matched to a gene. CDR3 length: 17 residues. CDR3 nucleotide sequence: TGTGCCAGCTCCAGCGGCAGGGGGCCTTCTGGGGCCAACGTCCTGACTTTC. Its translation: CASSSGRGPSGANVLTF.

The chain combines TRBV5-1 with TRBJ2-7; 10 bases are a match to TRBD2. J lost 5 bases, V lost 0 bases, and 8 bases had no gene match. The germline V gene encodes CDR1 SGHRS and CDR2 YFSETQ. The CDR3 has 16 amino acids. CDR3 sequence: CASSLASSGSPDEQYF. As DNA, the CDR3 is TGCGCCAGCAGCTTGGCCTCTAGCGGGAGCCCGGACGAGCAGTACTTC.

The V gene is TRBV15, the J gene TRBJ1-1; unclear D gene. V lost 0 bases and J lost 9, with 17 bases in between. The germline CDR1 and CDR2 sequences are LNHNV and YYDKDF (reference sequence). This CDR3 comprises 15 residues. DNA for the CDR3: TGTGCCACCAGCAGAGACGTAATAGGGATGTCTAAAGCTTTCTTT. Amino acids: CATSRDVIGMSKAFF.

This rearrangement joins TRBV19 to TRBJ1-2; D gene ambiguous. V was pared by 8 bases and J by 2 bases, with 6 bases between. In germline, CDR1 is LNHDA, CDR2 SQIVND (reference sequence). The CDR3 runs to 11 residues. The CDR3 region is CASQENYGYTF. The CDR3 DNA reads TGTGCCAGTCAGGAGAACTATGGCTACACCTTC.

This chain links TRBV29-1 with TRBJ2-3; 7 bases are shared with TRBD1. This CDR3 has 14 amino acids. The trim removed 4 bases at V and 2 bases at J, leaving 6 bases unmatched. Looked up from germline, CDR1 is SQVTM and CDR2 is ANQGSEA. This CDR3 reads CSVARDSHTDTQYF. The CDR3 bases are TGCAGCGTTGCCCGGGACAGTCACACAGATACGCAGTATTTT.

The chain has TRBV5-3 and TRBJ1-2; 7 nucleotides match TRBD1. TRBV5-3 is an ORF, with its function uncertain. The CDR3 runs 17 residues. Trimming took 1 base from V and 0 from J; bases not matched to a gene: 9. The CDR3 region is CARSLRQGNGSNYGYTF. The CDR3 DNA is TGTGCCAGAAGCTTGAGACAGGGAAACGGTTCTAACTATGGCTACACCTTC.

The V call is TRBV9, the J call TRBJ2-7; 7 bases fit TRBD2. The germline gives CDR1 SGDLS, CDR2 YYNGEE. The CDR3 covers 16 residues. J lost 3 bases, V lost 0 bases, and 9 bases had no gene match. As DNA, the CDR3 is TGTGCCAGCAGCGTAGGGGGCGTAGCGGGCTTCTACGAGCAGTACTTC. Amino acid sequence: CASSVGGVAGFYEQYF.